These T cell receptor beta chains were read from a single sample in a study of T cell changes during pregnancy in multiple sclerosis. Here immunoSEQ multiplex PCR was the method, and the copy in TCRdb shows in-frame clones only, minus some. The table has some 77,000 clones, 70% to 90% seen once. The specimen comprised peripheral blood, sampled before pregnancy. The receptors come from a female donor with multiple sclerosis, enrolled in a pregnancy study. The CDR3 runs from the conserved cysteine through the conserved F or W. Each record gives: V gene, CDR3 protein.

v_gene: TRBV5-6
CDR3aa: CASSLYGYTF

v_gene: TRBV4-2
CDR3aa: CASSQDGPGETQYF

v_gene: TRBV9
CDR3aa: CASSVDWSPYNEQFF

v_gene: TRBV18
CDR3aa: CASSPLRDRDLLYGYTF

v_gene: TRBV4-2
CDR3aa: CASRGTAQETQYF

v_gene: TRBV19
CDR3aa: CASRSEANYGYTF

v_gene: TRBV2
CDR3aa: CASSDGRSSNQPQHF

v_gene: TRBV18
CDR3aa: CASSLGVLNTEAFF

v_gene: TRBV4-1
CDR3aa: CASSPAWGLSGANVLTF

v_gene: TRBV19
CDR3aa: CASSPGQGRAYEQYF

v_gene: TRBV27
CDR3aa: CASSRTGGNQPQHF